Listed below are T cell receptor beta chains from one sample, sequenced in a study of cytomegalovirus exposure and HLA in healthy donors. Profiling relied on immunoSEQ multiplex PCR, and the TCRdb table lists in-frame clones only, not all of them. The sample holds around 110,000 clones, about four fifths seen once. Sequenced input: PBMCs. These receptors came from a man aged 30-40 years in good health and CMV-seropositive. The conserved cysteine and the conserved F or W are not part of the CDR3 here.

v_gene: TRBV5-1; j_gene: TRBJ1-1; CDR3aa: ASSLGGPSAEAF
v_gene: TRBV7-8; j_gene: TRBJ2-5; CDR3aa: ASSSAAAGGTQY
v_gene: TRBV5-1; j_gene: TRBJ1-6; CDR3aa: ASSLAGNSPLH
v_gene: TRBV19; j_gene: TRBJ2-5; CDR3aa: ASSPGLAGLETQY
v_gene: TRBV12-5; j_gene: TRBJ2-3; CDR3aa: ASGLPPEAADTQY
v_gene: TRBV5-1; j_gene: TRBJ1-1; CDR3aa: ASSQWTGKDAEAF
v_gene: TRBV5-1; j_gene: TRBJ1-6; CDR3aa: ASSPGPYLNSPLH
v_gene: TRBV5-1; j_gene: .; CDR3aa: ASSRQGGYEQY
v_gene: TRBV2; j_gene: TRBJ1-3; CDR3aa: ASTGQGAVGNTIY
v_gene: TRBV11-2; j_gene: TRBJ1-2; CDR3aa: ASSLEPGQGFGYT
v_gene: TRBV19; j_gene: TRBJ1-4; CDR3aa: ASSGTGSEKLF
v_gene: TRBV5-6; j_gene: TRBJ1-1; CDR3aa: ASSLRQGTTEAF
v_gene: TRBV6-5; j_gene: TRBJ1-1; CDR3aa: ASSTFHMNTEAF
v_gene: TRBV7-9; j_gene: TRBJ2-1; CDR3aa: ASSTRDRGGEQF
v_gene: TRBV29-1; j_gene: TRBJ2-7; CDR3aa: SVGSDRGLNEQY
v_gene: TRBV12-2; j_gene: TRBJ2-4; CDR3aa: ASRPRVDRAYWNIQY
v_gene: TRBV6-5; j_gene: TRBJ2-7; CDR3aa: ASSYLGGYEQY
v_gene: TRBV5-1; j_gene: TRBJ1-4; CDR3aa: ASSFRVSEKLF
v_gene: TRBV30; j_gene: TRBJ1-4; CDR3aa: AWSEVPGKLF
v_gene: TRBV10-3; j_gene: TRBJ1-2; CDR3aa: AIETTYGYT
v_gene: TRBV9; j_gene: TRBJ2-1; CDR3aa: ASSPLPEGQTTSNEQF
v_gene: TRBV18; j_gene: TRBJ1-1; CDR3aa: ASSTLRLRDREGTEAF